One and the same sample provided the 9 T cell receptor beta chains below, sequenced in a study of T cells after posttransplantation cyclophosphamide. TCRdb's table, derived via immunoSEQ multiplex PCR, lists solely in-frame clones and lacks some. The sample carries approximately 39,000 clones, roughly 78% recorded once. Busulfan-fludarabine conditioning, marrow transplant, and cyclophosphamide on days +3 and +4 were administered. The sample consisted of CD4+ T cells sorted from blood, taken 1,700 to 2,000 days after a stem cell transplant with posttransplant cyclophosphamide. These receptors all come from a female patient aged 40-50 years who received an allogeneic stem cell transplant from a related donor, was CMV-positive, and had no GVHD. Some T cells may be the graft donor's.

V and J are TRBV27 and TRBJ2-3; D perhaps matches TRBD1 (6 bases). Trimming removed 6 bases at V and 2 bases at J, with 12 bases between. This CDR3 spans 14 amino acids. Germline CDR1 reads MNHEY; CDR2 reads SMNVEV (reference sequence). DNA of the CDR3: TGTGCCAGCAGGAGGGGACACCTCACAGATACGCAGTATTTT. It specifies CASRRGHLTDTQYF.

This clone was detected once. A read error may account for a junction end that differs from germline. The J gene is TRBJ2-5, the V gene TRBV7-7; 10 positions agree with TRBD2. The CDR3 has 16 amino acids. CDR1 is SSHAT, CDR2 FNYEAQ, per germline (reference sequence). The CDR3 is CASSQAGLAGEETQYF. DNA for the CDR3: TGTGCTAGCAGCCAAGCGGGGCTAGCGGGGGAAGAGACCCAGTACTTC.

This chain links TRBV11-3 with TRBJ2-1, with D possibly TRBD2 on 7 matching bases. Germline CDR1 reads SGHNT; CDR2 reads YENEEA. The CDR3 is made up of 16 amino acids. With 1 base removed from V and 4 bases from J, the gap between germline ends came to 14 bases. This CDR3 is CASSLGEGGWYNEQFF. The DNA for the CDR3 is TGTGCCAGCAGCTTAGGGGAGGGGGGGTGGTACAATGAGCAGTTCTTC.

The chain uses TRBV7-9 and TRBJ2-3; 7 bases match TRBD1. The CDR3 spans 13 residues. V was pared by 9 bases and J by 0 bases, with 3 bases of the junction left unmatched. CDR1 is SEHNR, CDR2 FQNEAQ, per germline (reference sequence). CDR3 residues: CASRQGSTDTQYF. CDR3 in DNA: TGTGCCAGTAGACAGGGTAGCACAGATACGCAGTATTTT.

The rearrangement links TRBV7-3 to TRBJ2-3; 9 bases map to TRBD2. The CDR3 sequence is 14 residues long. Germline CDR1 reads SGHTA; CDR2 reads FQGTGA. V shed 5 bases, J shed 1 base, and the junction held 1 base outside the gene matches. The CDR3 loop reads CASSRTSGTDTQYF. Here the CDR3 DNA reads TGTGCCAGCAGCCGGACTAGCGGCACAGATACGCAGTATTTT.

This chain uses TRBV5-1 with TRBJ2-6, with D tentatively TRBD1 (6 bases). From germline, CDR1 is SGHRS and CDR2 YFSETQ. The CDR3 is 14 amino acids. V lost 4 bases and J 4 bases, leaving 9 bases between the germline ends. The CDR3 spells CASSPGEGANVLTF. The DNA for the CDR3 is TGCGCCAGCAGCCCAGGGGAAGGGGCCAACGTCCTGACTTTC. The variable domain in full, completed from reference TRBV5-1 and TRBJ2-6, reads KAGVTQTPRYLIKTRGQQVTLSCSPISGHRSVSWYQQTPGQGLQFLFEYFSETQRNKGNFPGRFSGRQFSNSRSEMNVSTLELGDSALYLCASSPGEGANVLTFGAGSRLTVL.

The gene calls are TRBV7-2 and TRBJ2-3; D perhaps matches TRBD2 (6 bases). The V end was cut by 1 base, the J end by 1 base, with 9 bases between. Germline V gene sequence: CDR1 SGHTA, CDR2 FQGNSA. The length of the CDR3 is 15 residues. CDR3 protein: CASSLVSGRTDTQYF. The CDR3 DNA follows: TGTGCCAGCAGCTTAGTTAGCGGTCGCACAGATACGCAGTATTTT.

V is TRBV25-1 and J is TRBJ2-7; 12 nucleotides line up with TRBD1. CDR1 is MGHDK and CDR2 is SYGVNS in the germline V gene. The CDR3 totals 15 residues. The V gene end was trimmed by 5 bases and the J gene end by 6 bases; junction bases not matched to a gene: 8. As DNA, the CDR3 is TGTGCCAGCAGTCCCCCCGGGACAGGGGGCTCCGAGCAGTACTTC. It codes for CASSPPGTGGSEQYF.

As DNA, the CDR3 is TGTGCCAGCAGCGACAATTATAATTCACCCCTCCACTTT. This codes for CASSDNYNSPLHF. The V gene is TRBV11-3, the J gene TRBJ1-6, with D unclear. Germline V gives CDR1 SGHNT, CDR2 YENEEA. V was clipped by 5 bases and J by 4 bases, with 6 bases between them. CDR3 length equals 13 residues.